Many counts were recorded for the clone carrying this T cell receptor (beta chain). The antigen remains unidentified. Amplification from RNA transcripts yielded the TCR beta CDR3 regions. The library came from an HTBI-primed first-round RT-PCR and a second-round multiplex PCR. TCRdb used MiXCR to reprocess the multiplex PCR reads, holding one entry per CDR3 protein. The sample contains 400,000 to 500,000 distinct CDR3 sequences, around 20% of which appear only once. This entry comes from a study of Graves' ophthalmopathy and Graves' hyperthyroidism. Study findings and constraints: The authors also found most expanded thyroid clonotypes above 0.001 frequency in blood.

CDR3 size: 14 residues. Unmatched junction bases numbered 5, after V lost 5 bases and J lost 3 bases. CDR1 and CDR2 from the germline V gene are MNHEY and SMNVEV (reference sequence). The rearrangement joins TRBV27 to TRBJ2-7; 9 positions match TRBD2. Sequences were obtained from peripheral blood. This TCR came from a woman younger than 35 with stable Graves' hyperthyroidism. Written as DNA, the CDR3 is TGTGCCAGCAGTCCTGTAGCGGGAGACTACGAGCAGTACTTC. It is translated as CASSPVAGDYEQYF.